The 32 T cell receptor beta chains presented below share a single source sample, sequenced in a study of shared clonotypes between healthy human individuals. Produced via immunoSEQ multiplex PCR; TCRdb's table is partial and in-frame only. The sample records about 2.1 million clones, 93% being singletons. Terminally differentiated effector memory CD45RA+ cells were excluded by CCR7 positive selection of CD45RO-negative cells. The sequenced material came from naive CD8+ T cells from PBMCs. The receptors shown here come from a man aged 18-30 years in good health. Some clones in this sample may be carry-over from other donors' samples.

J is TRBJ1-1 and V is TRBV7-3, with a possible D match to TRBD1 (5 bases). CDR1 and CDR2 (germline): SGHTA, FQGTGA. Trimming pared 0 bases from V and 4 bases from J, leaving 12 bases between. The CDR3 sequence is 15 residues long. For the CDR3, the DNA is TGTGCCAGCAGCTTAACTGGGGCGGACGGCACTGAAGCTTTCTTT. Its protein is CASSLTGADGTEAFF.

The J gene is TRBJ2-2, the V gene TRBV9, with TRBD2 matching 9 bases. Germline lookup yields CDR1 SGDLS and CDR2 YYNGEE. The CDR3 has 16 amino acids. V lost 2 bases and J lost 0; bases outside the gene matches: 2. The CDR3 loop is CASSVLAGANTGELFF. Written as DNA, the CDR3 is TGTGCCAGCAGCGTTTTAGCGGGGGCGAACACCGGGGAGCTGTTTTTT.

This clone appeared once. The chain recombines TRBV28 with TRBJ2-6; D remains ambiguous. Germline CDR1 is MDHEN and CDR2 is SYDVKM. This CDR3 has 17 amino acids. With 5 bases removed from V and 0 bases from J, the gap between germline ends came to 14 bases. CDR3 in DNA: TGTGCCAGCAGTCCCACGCTTATAGTCTCTGGGGCCAACGTCCTGACTTTC. It is translated as CASSPTLIVSGANVLTF.

The V gene is TRBV6-5, the J gene TRBJ2-7; 10 bases map to TRBD1. The CDR3 is 13 residues long. With 11 bases clipped from V and 4 bases from J, the junction kept 8 bases outside the gene matches. The germline V gene has CDR1 MNHEY and CDR2 SVGAGI. For the CDR3, the DNA is TGTGCCTCCCGGTTGGGACAGGGGTACGAGCAGTACTTC. Its protein product is CASRLGQGYEQYF.

This clone was seen just once. At one end, the junction sequence differs from germline, possibly due to a read error. The chain carries TRBV29-1 and TRBJ1-4, with D uncertain. The CDR3 has 14 amino acids. The V gene's germline CDR1 is SQVTM and CDR2 ANQGSEA. Here the CDR3 DNA reads TGCAGCGTCGAAGATCCCGGGCGGCGTGAAAAACTGTTTTTT. It encodes CSVEDPGRREKLFF.

This chain links TRBV28 with TRBJ2-1; 7 bases align to TRBD2. CDR1 and CDR2 (germline): MDHEN, SYDVKM. The CDR3 totals 18 residues. Trimming at V came to 3 bases and at J to 4 bases, leaving 15 bases not matched to a gene. The CDR3 spells CASSFLREASGDYNEQFF. CDR3 in DNA: TGTGCCAGCAGTTTTCTTCGGGAGGCTAGCGGAGATTACAATGAGCAGTTCTTC.

Details on this clone: Other DNA sequences in this sample translate to the same CDR3. The V and J genes are TRBV14 and TRBJ1-5; D remains unclear. The CDR3 sequence is 12 residues long. Germline-derived CDR1 and CDR2 are SGHDN and FVKESK. Deletions cut 1 base from V and 7 bases from J, with 5 bases between. As DNA, the CDR3 is TGTGCCAGCAGCCAAGGTGGGCAGCCCCAGCATTTT. This sequence encodes CASSQGGQPQHF.

V and J are TRBV18 and TRBJ1-4, with D hard to call. Germline V gene lookup returns CDR1 KGHSH and CDR2 LQKENI. The CDR3 has 14 residues. Trimming removed 1 base at V and 7 bases at J, with 10 bases between. This chain's CDR3 is CASSPLGIGEKLFF. The CDR3 DNA sequence: TGTGCCAGCTCACCACTGGGGATTGGTGAAAAACTGTTTTTT.

In nucleotides, the CDR3 is TGTGCCAGTAGAAAGGATCCCGGGGGACTATATAGCAATCAGCCCCAGCATTTT. Encoded protein: CASRKDPGGLYSNQPQHF. The genes are TRBV19 and TRBJ1-5, with D maybe TRBD1 (5 bases). This CDR3 contains 18 residues. The V end was cut by 6 bases, the J end by 0 bases, with 21 bases between. CDR1 and CDR2 (germline): LNHDA, SQIVND (reference sequence).

The chain couples TRBV2 to TRBJ1-2; no clear D gene. CDR3 length: 13 amino acids. The germline V gene has CDR1 SNHLY and CDR2 FYNNEI. Trimming shortened V by 3 bases and J by 7 bases, and 12 bases separated the two germline ends. The CDR3 DNA reads as TGTGCCAGCAGTGAGCACACCGTTTTTGGCTACACCTTC. Its protein product is CASSEHTVFGYTF. The full variable domain, with the rest looked up from reference TRBV2 and TRBJ1-2, is EPEVTQTPSHQVTQMGQEVILRCVPISNHLYFYWYRQILGQKVEFLVSFYNNEISEKSEIFDDQFSVERPDGSNFTLKIRSTKLEDSAMYFCASSEHTVFGYTFGSGTRLTVV.

The chain links TRBV19 to TRBJ2-7; 8 bases line up with TRBD2. CDR3 length equals 14 residues. Germline CDR1 LNHDA, CDR2 SQIVND (reference sequence). After removal of 8 bases from V and 0 bases from J, the junction contained 6 bases not matched to a gene. The CDR3 reads CASGERGSSYEQYF. CDR3 sequence (DNA): TGTGCCAGTGGAGAGCGGGGGTCCTCCTACGAGCAGTACTTC.

This sequence joins TRBV6-1 and TRBJ2-7, with no clear D. V dropped 4 bases and J dropped 2 bases, with 12 bases sitting between them. Germline-derived CDR1 and CDR2 are MNHNS and SASEGT. CDR3 length: 14 residues. The CDR3 nucleotides read TGTGCCAGCAGTGCGATGGGAACGGCCTACGAGCAGTACTTC. It encodes CASSAMGTAYEQYF.

The V call is TRBV29-1, the J call TRBJ2-7, with TRBD2 matching 9 bases. The CDR3 has 13 amino acids. Germline V gives CDR1 SQVTM, CDR2 ANQGSEA. V shed 5 bases and J 4 bases; nucleotides not matched to a gene: 6. The CDR3 bases are TGCAGCGTTCTAGCGGGATCATCGTACGAGCAGTACTTC. It is translated as CSVLAGSSYEQYF.

CDR3 sequence reads: CASSALRVGEQYF. The CDR3 DNA reads as TGTGCCAGCAGCGCACTCAGGGTCGGCGAGCAGTACTTC. The chain employs TRBV2 and TRBJ2-7, with a weak D call TRBD1 (5 bases). The CDR3 spans 13 residues. The V gene lost 6 bases and the J gene lost 6 bases, with 15 bases spanning the gap. Germline V CDR1 and CDR2: SNHLY, FYNNEI.

V usage is TRBV27 and J usage is TRBJ1-2; no clear D. Germline assignment: CDR1 MNHEY and CDR2 SMNVEV (reference sequence). CDR3 length: 13 amino acids. V shed 3 bases and J shed 5 bases, with 10 bases lying between them. The CDR3 loop reads CASSFGPFYGYTF. In nucleotides, the CDR3 is TGTGCCAGCAGTTTTGGTCCCTTTTATGGCTACACCTTC.

The chain combines TRBV6-5 with TRBJ2-7; 12 nucleotides match TRBD2. CDR3 length: 15 residues. Germline CDR1 and CDR2: MNHEY and SVGAGI. The J segment lost 4 bases and the V segment lost 3 bases, leaving 4 bases of the junction unmatched. CDR3 coding DNA: TGTGCCAGCAGTTATGGACTAGCGGGACCGTACGAGCAGTACTTC. This gives the protein CASSYGLAGPYEQYF.

The V call is TRBV2, the J call TRBJ1-5; 8 bases agree with TRBD1. The CDR3 spans 17 residues. Germline assignment: CDR1 SNHLY and CDR2 FYNNEI. The V and J ends lost 6 bases and 2 bases, in that order; junction bases with no gene match: 12. The CDR3 coding sequence is TGTGCCAGCAGACGTCTTCAGGGGGCTGGGGGCAATCAGCCCCAGCATTTT. As protein: CASRRLQGAGGNQPQHF.

The chain combines TRBV2 with TRBJ2-1; no definite D call. Looked up from germline, CDR1 is SNHLY and CDR2 is FYNNEI. This CDR3 is 16 amino acids long. Trimming left V 8 bases short and J 9 bases short, with 26 bases between. The DNA of the CDR3 is TGTGCCAGCGGCACCGACCATAGGGATACCAATTTTGAGCAGTTCTTC. It translates to CASGTDHRDTNFEQFF.

Only a few counts were recorded for this clone. The gene calls are TRBV7-8 and TRBJ1-1; unclear D gene. The CDR3 length is 15 residues. Per germline, CDR1 SGHVS and CDR2 FQNEAQ. With 1 base removed from V and 4 bases from J, the gap between germline ends came to 13 bases. The CDR3 here is CASSLDGPMGTEAFF. CDR3 bases: TGTGCCAGCAGCTTAGATGGCCCCATGGGCACTGAAGCTTTCTTT.

V gene TRBV11-1 combines with J gene TRBJ2-3; 10 bases match TRBD2. The CDR3 contains 16 residues. CDR1 is SGHAT and CDR2 is FQDESV in the germline V gene (reference sequence). The V gene end was trimmed by 5 bases and the J gene end by 3 bases; junction bases not matched to a gene: 8. The CDR3 nucleotides read TGTGCCAGCAGCCCTCATCTAGCGGGAGCTACAGATACGCAGTATTTT. It translates to CASSPHLAGATDTQYF.

The chain combines TRBV5-1 with TRBJ2-5; D not resolved. V was shortened by 1 base and J by 3 bases, with 13 bases between the two germline ends. Germline V gene data show CDR1 as SGHRS and CDR2 as YFSETQ. The CDR3 has 15 residues. CDR3 nucleotide sequence: TGCGCCAGCAGCTTGCTTGGTTCTCGAAAAGAGACCCAGTACTTC. Translation: CASSLLGSRKETQYF.

The rearrangement joins TRBV7-2 to TRBJ2-7; unclear D gene. V was trimmed by 4 bases and J by 3 bases, leaving 19 bases between them. The V gene's germline CDR1 is SGHTA and CDR2 FQGNSA. The CDR3 runs to 16 residues. CDR3 sequence (DNA): TGTGCCAGCAGCTCGACACCTAGGCTTAAGATCTACGAGCAGTACTTC. Translating gives CASSSTPRLKIYEQYF.

The CDR3 DNA reads as TGCAGCGTTATTCTGGACAGCTCCTACGAGCAGTACTTC. It encodes CSVILDSSYEQYF. This sequence joins TRBV29-1 and TRBJ2-7, with TRBD1 as a possible D gene (6 bases). The CDR3 is 13 residues long. Trimming left V 5 bases short and J 0 bases short, with 11 bases between. CDR1 SQVTM and CDR2 ANQGSEA come from the germline V gene.

The genes are TRBV15 and TRBJ1-2; D is undetermined. The CDR3 contains 14 residues. Trimming shortened V by 0 bases and J by 8 bases, and 13 bases separated the two germline ends. The V gene's germline CDR1 is LNHNV and CDR2 YYDKDF (reference sequence). Here the CDR3 DNA reads TGTGCCACCAGCAGAGAACTCGGAGGTGACGGCTACACCTTC. It yields the protein CATSRELGGDGYTF.

This clone occurred a few times. The chain carries TRBV4-1 and TRBJ1-1; perhaps TRBD1 as D (5 bases). This CDR3 is 13 amino acids long. V was trimmed by 8 bases and J by 4 bases, leaving 14 bases between them. Germline CDR1 MGHRA, CDR2 YSYEKL. CDR3: CASGLWGSTEAFF. DNA of the CDR3: TGCGCCAGCGGACTGTGGGGGAGCACTGAAGCTTTCTTT.

For this clone: Within the sample, other DNA sequences also encode this same CDR3. The genes are TRBV11-2 and TRBJ1-1; 10 nucleotides agree with TRBD1. In germline, CDR1 is SGHAT, CDR2 FQNNGV. Unmatched junction bases numbered 0, after V lost 3 bases and J lost 5 bases. The CDR3 sequence is 13 residues long. CDR3 sequence (DNA): TGTGCCAGCAGCTTGGACAGGGGGACTGAAGCTTTCTTT. Encoded protein: CASSLDRGTEAFF.

The chain carries TRBV9 and TRBJ2-7, with D perhaps matching TRBD2 (6 bases). Germline CDR1 and CDR2: SGDLS and YYNGEE. This CDR3 has 16 amino acids. V was clipped by 3 bases and J by 1 base, with 17 bases between them. Written as DNA, the CDR3 is TGTGCCAGCAGCGCTCGGGAGACGCTACTATCCTACGAGCAGTACTTC. This sequence encodes CASSARETLLSYEQYF.

The gene calls are TRBV5-4 and TRBJ2-7; 8 bases are a match to TRBD1. The CDR3 contains 16 residues. Per germline, CDR1 SGHNT and CDR2 YYREEE (reference sequence). V was pared by 4 bases and J by 1 base, with 10 bases of the junction left unmatched. The CDR3 spells CASSADIGTGSYEQYF. In DNA form, the CDR3 reads TGTGCCAGCAGCGCCGACATCGGGACAGGATCCTACGAGCAGTACTTC. Combining the CDR3 with reference TRBV5-4 and TRBJ2-7 gives the whole variable domain ETGVTQSPTHLIKTRGQQVTLRCSSQSGHNTVSWYQQALGQGPQFIFQYYREEENGRGNFPPRFSGLQFPNYSSELNVNALELDDSALYLCASSADIGTGSYEQYFGPGTRLTVT.

V usage is TRBV7-3 and J usage is TRBJ2-3; 9 bases match TRBD1. CDR1 and CDR2 from the germline V gene are SGHTA and FQGTGA. The CDR3 is 18 residues long. Unmatched junction bases numbered 16, after V lost 2 bases and J lost 7 bases. The CDR3: CASSLLASGTGILNTQYF. CDR3 nucleotide sequence: TGTGCCAGCAGCTTATTAGCCTCCGGGACAGGGATTCTCAATACGCAGTATTTT.

V is TRBV5-1 and J is TRBJ2-7; 9 bases map to TRBD1. The CDR3 has 16 amino acids. The J segment lost 0 bases and the V segment lost 2 bases, leaving 6 bases of the junction unmatched. Germline-derived CDR1 and CDR2 are SGHRS and YFSETQ. The CDR3 nucleotides are TGCGCCAGCAGCTTTCCGGGACAGGGATTCTCCTACGAGCAGTACTTC. Its translation is CASSFPGQGFSYEQYF.

This chain joins TRBV7-3 and TRBJ2-2; TRBD1 is a possible D gene (6 bases). The CDR3 length is 18 residues. V was shortened by 5 bases and J by 4 bases, with 23 bases between the two germline ends. CDR1 and CDR2 (germline): SGHTA, FQGTGA. CDR3 DNA sequence: TGTGCCAGCAGCCCCCTGCCGTGGGACACCGGGATCACCGGGGAGCTGTTTTTT. This encodes CASSPLPWDTGITGELFF.

This clone was recorded only once. The chain links TRBV28 to TRBJ1-1, with a tentative D call TRBD1 (5 bases). The CDR3 runs to 15 residues. CDR1 and CDR2 (germline): MDHEN, SYDVKM. V lost 5 bases to trimming and J lost 4 bases, with 17 bases between them. CDR3 sequence (DNA): TGTGCCAGCAGTCCTAACCAGGGCCTGGCCACTGAAGCTTTCTTT. Amino acids: CASSPNQGLATEAFF.